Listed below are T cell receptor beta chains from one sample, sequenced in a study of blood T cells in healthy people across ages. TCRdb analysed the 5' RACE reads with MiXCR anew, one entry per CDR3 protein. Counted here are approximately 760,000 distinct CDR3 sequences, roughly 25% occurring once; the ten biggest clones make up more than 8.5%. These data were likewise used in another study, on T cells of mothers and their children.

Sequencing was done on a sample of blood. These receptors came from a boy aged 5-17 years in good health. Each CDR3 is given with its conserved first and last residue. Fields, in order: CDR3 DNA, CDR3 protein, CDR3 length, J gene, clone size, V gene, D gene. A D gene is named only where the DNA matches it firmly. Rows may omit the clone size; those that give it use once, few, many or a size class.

CDR3 DNA: TGTGCCAGCAGCGGTGGGACTAGCGGGAGTTTTTACAATGAGCAGTTCTTC
CDR3 protein: CASSGGTSGSFYNEQFF
CDR3 length: 17
J gene: TRBJ2-1
clone size: -
V gene: TRBV6-1
D gene: TRBD2

CDR3 DNA: TGTGCCAGCAGCGTGGGTGAGGGGGTTGGCTACACCTTC
CDR3 protein: CASSVGEGVGYTF
CDR3 length: 13
J gene: TRBJ1-2
clone size: -
V gene: TRBV9
D gene: -

CDR3 DNA: TGCGCCAGCAGCCAAGATACCCAGGGTCCTTCTTACGAGCAGTACTTC
CDR3 protein: CASSQDTQGPSYEQYF
CDR3 length: 16
J gene: TRBJ2-7
clone size: -
V gene: TRBV4-3
D gene: -

CDR3 DNA: TGTGCCAGCAGTGCTAGCGGGGTATTCAATGAGCAGTTCTTC
CDR3 protein: CASSASGVFNEQFF
CDR3 length: 14
J gene: TRBJ2-1
clone size: -
V gene: TRBV6-1
D gene: TRBD2

CDR3 DNA: TGCAGCGTTGAACTCTGGGGCCCGGGTAATGAGCAGTTCTTC
CDR3 protein: CSVELWGPGNEQFF
CDR3 length: 14
J gene: TRBJ2-1
clone size: few
V gene: TRBV29-1
D gene: -

CDR3 DNA: TGCAGTGCTAGAGACGTTAGGACGGATAGCAATCAGCCCCAGCATTTT
CDR3 protein: CSARDVRTDSNQPQHF
CDR3 length: 16
J gene: TRBJ1-5
clone size: few
V gene: TRBV20-1
D gene: -

CDR3 DNA: TGCAGTGCTAGTGCACGGAATCTGCACGAGCAGTACTTC
CDR3 protein: CSASARNLHEQYF
CDR3 length: 13
J gene: TRBJ2-7
clone size: -
V gene: TRBV20-1
D gene: -

CDR3 DNA: TGTGCCAGCAGTGAAGTTCAGGGGGCAACGCAAGAGACCCAGTACTTC
CDR3 protein: CASSEVQGATQETQYF
CDR3 length: 16
J gene: TRBJ2-5
clone size: -
V gene: TRBV6-1
D gene: TRBD1

CDR3 DNA: TGTGCCAGCAGCCCTTTGATAGCCAAAAACATTCAGTACTTC
CDR3 protein: CASSPLIAKNIQYF
CDR3 length: 14
J gene: TRBJ2-4
clone size: -
V gene: TRBV11-3
D gene: -

CDR3 DNA: TGTGCCAGCAGCTTAATCCCTTTCCCAGATACGCAGTATTTT
CDR3 protein: CASSLIPFPDTQYF
CDR3 length: 14
J gene: TRBJ2-3
clone size: -
V gene: TRBV7-3
D gene: -

CDR3 DNA: TGCAGTGCTAGAGGGGCTAGCGGAACCTACGAGCAGTACTTC
CDR3 protein: CSARGASGTYEQYF
CDR3 length: 14
J gene: TRBJ2-7
clone size: few
V gene: TRBV20-1
D gene: TRBD2

CDR3 DNA: TGCAGTGCTAGGGGGGGGTCTGAGTTCTTC
CDR3 protein: CSARGGSEFF
CDR3 length: 10
J gene: TRBJ2-1
clone size: -
V gene: TRBV20-1
D gene: TRBD2

CDR3 DNA: TGTGCCAGCAGTATTGGGACAGACCAAGAGACCCAGTACTTC
CDR3 protein: CASSIGTDQETQYF
CDR3 length: 14
J gene: TRBJ2-5
clone size: few
V gene: TRBV12-3/TRBV12-4
D gene: TRBD1

CDR3 DNA: TGTGCCACCAGTGCCGAACTGCCCCCCTACGAGCAGTACTTC
CDR3 protein: CATSAELPPYEQYF
CDR3 length: 14
J gene: TRBJ2-7
clone size: -
V gene: TRBV24-1
D gene: -

CDR3 DNA: TGTGCCAGCTCACGGGCAGGCGAGGAGACCCAGTACTTC
CDR3 protein: CASSRAGEETQYF
CDR3 length: 13
J gene: TRBJ2-5
clone size: -
V gene: TRBV18
D gene: -

CDR3 DNA: TGCGCCAGCAGCCCCGATATCAGGGTTAATTATGGCTACACCTTC
CDR3 protein: CASSPDIRVNYGYTF
CDR3 length: 15
J gene: TRBJ1-2
clone size: few
V gene: TRBV5-1
D gene: -

CDR3 DNA: TGTGCCAGCAGCTTAGGGCTAGCGGGAGAGCCGGACTACAATGAGCAGTTCTTC
CDR3 protein: CASSLGLAGEPDYNEQFF
CDR3 length: 18
J gene: TRBJ2-1
clone size: few
V gene: TRBV7-8
D gene: TRBD2

CDR3 DNA: TGTGCCAGCAGTGGCCCGGGCGAGCGGGGACAGGGGAGACCGAACACTGAAGCTTTCTTT
CDR3 protein: CASSGPGERGQGRPNTEAFF
CDR3 length: 20
J gene: TRBJ1-1
clone size: -
V gene: TRBV2
D gene: TRBD1

CDR3 DNA: TGTGCCATCAGTGAGTCCCGGGACGGGACAGATACGCAGTATTTT
CDR3 protein: CAISESRDGTDTQYF
CDR3 length: 15
J gene: TRBJ2-3
clone size: few
V gene: TRBV10-3
D gene: -

CDR3 DNA: TGTGCCAGCAGCTTGACAGGGGGGCAAAACTATGGCTACACCTTC
CDR3 protein: CASSLTGGQNYGYTF
CDR3 length: 15
J gene: TRBJ1-2
clone size: -
V gene: TRBV5-5
D gene: TRBD1

CDR3 DNA: TGTGCCAGCAGCGAGGCGGGACAGGATGGGGAGACCCAGTACTTC
CDR3 protein: CASSEAGQDGETQYF
CDR3 length: 15
J gene: TRBJ2-5
clone size: -
V gene: TRBV6-1
D gene: TRBD1

CDR3 DNA: TGTGCCAGCAGCTTAGTGACAGGGCCCAATGAGCAGTTCTTC
CDR3 protein: CASSLVTGPNEQFF
CDR3 length: 14
J gene: TRBJ2-1
clone size: -
V gene: TRBV7-9
D gene: TRBD1

CDR3 DNA: TGTGCCAGCAGTTCTAATCCCAATATGGCGGGCGAGCAGTACTTC
CDR3 protein: CASSSNPNMAGEQYF
CDR3 length: 15
J gene: TRBJ2-7
clone size: -
V gene: TRBV12-3/TRBV12-4
D gene: -

CDR3 DNA: TGTGCCAGCAGCTTACAAACAGGGACTAATGAAAAACTGTTTTTT
CDR3 protein: CASSLQTGTNEKLFF
CDR3 length: 15
J gene: TRBJ1-4
clone size: -
V gene: TRBV7-2
D gene: -

CDR3 DNA: TGTGCCAGCACCCTCAGAGGGTACACCCCCTCTTCCTACAATGAGCAGTTCTTC
CDR3 protein: CASTLRGYTPSSYNEQFF
CDR3 length: 18
J gene: TRBJ2-1
clone size: once
V gene: TRBV12-3/TRBV12-4
D gene: -

CDR3 DNA: TGTGCCAGCAGCCGCCTAGGGGACCAAGAGACCCAGTACTTC
CDR3 protein: CASSRLGDQETQYF
CDR3 length: 14
J gene: TRBJ2-5
clone size: -
V gene: TRBV3-1
D gene: -

CDR3 DNA: TGCAGTGCTAGAGATCTTGAGGGGATGGACTACGAGCAGTACTTC
CDR3 protein: CSARDLEGMDYEQYF
CDR3 length: 15
J gene: TRBJ2-7
clone size: -
V gene: TRBV20-1
D gene: -

CDR3 DNA: TGTGCCAGCAGCCCAGGGACAGGGTGGGGGAATGAGCAGTTCTTC
CDR3 protein: CASSPGTGWGNEQFF
CDR3 length: 15
J gene: TRBJ2-1
clone size: -
V gene: TRBV7-3
D gene: TRBD1

CDR3 DNA: TGCAGTGCTCTAAAAGGGAAGAGAGGGCCTTCCTACCAAGAGACCCAGTACTTC
CDR3 protein: CSALKGKRGPSYQETQYF
CDR3 length: 18
J gene: TRBJ2-5
clone size: -
V gene: TRBV20-1
D gene: -

CDR3 DNA: TGCGCCAGCAGCGGGATGAGTCGCCTAAAAAGCACAGATACGCAGTATTTT
CDR3 protein: CASSGMSRLKSTDTQYF
CDR3 length: 17
J gene: TRBJ2-3
clone size: -
V gene: TRBV4-1
D gene: -

CDR3 DNA: TGTGCCAGCAGCTTAGCTAGTGGAACTGAAGCTTTCTTT
CDR3 protein: CASSLASGTEAFF
CDR3 length: 13
J gene: TRBJ1-1
clone size: -
V gene: TRBV5-1
D gene: -

CDR3 DNA: TGTGCCAGCACCACCCCTAATTTGGAACAGGGGGCCTGGAGAGAGACCCAGTACTTC
CDR3 protein: CASTTPNLEQGAWRETQYF
CDR3 length: 19
J gene: TRBJ2-5
clone size: -
V gene: TRBV6-1
D gene: TRBD1

CDR3 DNA: TGCAGCGGCGGCCCCGGCGGGGGAGGCTACACCTTC
CDR3 protein: CSGGPGGGGYTF
CDR3 length: 12
J gene: TRBJ1-2
clone size: many
V gene: TRBV29-1
D gene: -

CDR3 DNA: TGCAGCCTAACAGGGAGGGTAAGAGATACGCAGTATTTT
CDR3 protein: CSLTGRVRDTQYF
CDR3 length: 13
J gene: TRBJ2-3
clone size: few
V gene: TRBV29-1
D gene: -

CDR3 DNA: TGCAGTGCTAGAGATCTCACTAGCGGGGCCAGAGGAGAGACCCAGTACTTC
CDR3 protein: CSARDLTSGARGETQYF
CDR3 length: 17
J gene: TRBJ2-5
clone size: once
V gene: TRBV20-1
D gene: TRBD2

CDR3 DNA: TGTACCAGCATCGATCCGGGACGGATACAAGAGACCCAGTACTTC
CDR3 protein: CTSIDPGRIQETQYF
CDR3 length: 15
J gene: TRBJ2-5
clone size: -
V gene: TRBV2
D gene: -

CDR3 DNA: TGTGCCAGCAGCTTATGGACAGGGAGCACCGGGGAGCTGTTTTTT
CDR3 protein: CASSLWTGSTGELFF
CDR3 length: 15
J gene: TRBJ2-2
clone size: once
V gene: TRBV11-2
D gene: TRBD1

CDR3 DNA: TGTGCCAGCAGTCGAAACTCTGGGGCCAACGTCCTGACTTTC
CDR3 protein: CASSRNSGANVLTF
CDR3 length: 14
J gene: TRBJ2-6
clone size: -
V gene: TRBV12-3/TRBV12-4
D gene: -

CDR3 DNA: TGTGCCAGCAGCGTCTCTGCGTCGAATGAGCAGTTCTTC
CDR3 protein: CASSVSASNEQFF
CDR3 length: 13
J gene: TRBJ2-1
clone size: -
V gene: TRBV9
D gene: -

CDR3 DNA: TGCGCCAGCAGCCAAAGGGACAGGGGGCCCTACGAGCAGTACTTC
CDR3 protein: CASSQRDRGPYEQYF
CDR3 length: 15
J gene: TRBJ2-7
clone size: few
V gene: TRBV4-1
D gene: TRBD1

CDR3 DNA: TGTGCCACCAGTGATTTGGGTCGGGGGCAAGAGACCCAGTACTTC
CDR3 protein: CATSDLGRGQETQYF
CDR3 length: 15
J gene: TRBJ2-5
clone size: -
V gene: TRBV24-1
D gene: -

CDR3 DNA: TGCAGCGTTACTGACAGTGGGGGGTCGGAGACCCAGTACTTC
CDR3 protein: CSVTDSGGSETQYF
CDR3 length: 14
J gene: TRBJ2-5
clone size: few
V gene: TRBV29-1
D gene: -

CDR3 DNA: TGCAGCGTTCGGGGGGCGATCACTGAAGCTTTCTTT
CDR3 protein: CSVRGAITEAFF
CDR3 length: 12
J gene: TRBJ1-1
clone size: -
V gene: TRBV29-1
D gene: -

CDR3 DNA: TGTGCCAGCAGTGAAGTCGATTCCTACGAGCAGTACTTC
CDR3 protein: CASSEVDSYEQYF
CDR3 length: 13
J gene: TRBJ2-7
clone size: -
V gene: TRBV6-1
D gene: -

CDR3 DNA: TGTGCCAGCAGCCAACCACTAGCGGGGCCGATGGAGACCCAGTACTTC
CDR3 protein: CASSQPLAGPMETQYF
CDR3 length: 16
J gene: TRBJ2-5
clone size: few
V gene: TRBV3-1
D gene: TRBD2

CDR3 DNA: TGTGCCAGCAGCTTATACCTACAGGTCCAAGAGACCCAGTACTTC
CDR3 protein: CASSLYLQVQETQYF
CDR3 length: 15
J gene: TRBJ2-5
clone size: -
V gene: TRBV11-2
D gene: -

CDR3 DNA: TGTGCCAGCAGCCAAAGTGGGACAGGGTTTTTGGGCAATGAGCAGTTCTTC
CDR3 protein: CASSQSGTGFLGNEQFF
CDR3 length: 17
J gene: TRBJ2-1
clone size: few
V gene: TRBV7-3
D gene: TRBD1

CDR3 DNA: TGTGCCAGCAGCTCCCGCGGGACATCTGACGGTGAGCAGTTCTTC
CDR3 protein: CASSSRGTSDGEQFF
CDR3 length: 15
J gene: TRBJ2-1
clone size: -
V gene: TRBV7-9
D gene: -

CDR3 DNA: TGCGCCAGCAGCCAAGAGTCTCTGGATAGTGACTATGGCTACACCTTC
CDR3 protein: CASSQESLDSDYGYTF
CDR3 length: 16
J gene: TRBJ1-2
clone size: once
V gene: TRBV4-3
D gene: -

CDR3 DNA: TGTGCCAGCAGTCACGGACAGGGGGCTAATCAGCCCCAGCATTTT
CDR3 protein: CASSHGQGANQPQHF
CDR3 length: 15
J gene: TRBJ1-5
clone size: -
V gene: TRBV28
D gene: TRBD1

CDR3 DNA: TGTGCCAGCGCACTTGGGGGTTTTGAGCAGTTCTTC
CDR3 protein: CASALGGFEQFF
CDR3 length: 12
J gene: TRBJ2-1
clone size: -
V gene: TRBV3-1
D gene: -

CDR3 DNA: TGCGCCAGCAGTGAGTCCCGGAATGAGCAGTTCTTC
CDR3 protein: CASSESRNEQFF
CDR3 length: 12
J gene: TRBJ2-1
clone size: many
V gene: TRBV10-1
D gene: -

CDR3 DNA: TGTGCCAGCAGTTACGGCGGGGGGGTAGAAGAGACCCAGTACTTC
CDR3 protein: CASSYGGGVEETQYF
CDR3 length: 15
J gene: TRBJ2-5
clone size: few
V gene: TRBV6-6
D gene: TRBD2

CDR3 DNA: TGTGCCAGCACTCCCAGGTCTGGTGGCTACACCTTC
CDR3 protein: CASTPRSGGYTF
CDR3 length: 12
J gene: TRBJ1-2
clone size: -
V gene: TRBV5-4
D gene: -

CDR3 DNA: TGTGCCAGCACCGAGGGGGGGAGAGCGGGAGGATCCTACGAGCAGTACTTC
CDR3 protein: CASTEGGRAGGSYEQYF
CDR3 length: 17
J gene: TRBJ2-7
clone size: -
V gene: TRBV2
D gene: TRBD2